These 15 T cell receptor beta chains were sequenced from one sample in a study of T cell responses to AZD1222 COVID-19 vaccine. TCRdb's table, derived via immunoSEQ multiplex PCR, lists solely in-frame clones and lacks some. Here the sample spans roughly 70,000 clones, approximately 80% being singletons. The sample was peripheral blood, taken on day 0 of AZD1222 vaccination. The receptors originated from an adult in good health.

The gene calls are TRBV24-1 and TRBJ1-1; the D gene is possibly TRBD1 (6 bases). The V gene's germline CDR1 is KGHDR and CDR2 SFDVKD. Trimming removed 2 bases from V and 5 bases from J, with 20 bases in between. This CDR3 comprises 17 residues. The CDR3 here is CATSDSRTGGSETEAFF. For the CDR3, the DNA is TGTGCCACCAGTGATTCAAGGACCGGGGGCTCCGAAACTGAAGCTTTCTTT.

The J gene is TRBJ2-1, the V gene TRBV14; D call uncertain. CDR1 is SGHDN and CDR2 is FVKESK in the germline V gene. V was trimmed by 2 bases and J by 11 bases, leaving 16 bases between them. CDR3 length: 14 residues. The CDR3 loop is CASSQLLLSMKQFF. CDR3 nucleotides: TGTGCCAGCAGCCAACTACTTCTCTCCATGAAGCAGTTCTTC.

Here the CDR3 DNA reads TGTGCCAGCAGTCAGGGAATCGGGGAGCTGTTTTTT. The encoded protein is CASSQGIGELFF. This sequence joins TRBV27 and TRBJ2-2; D is possibly TRBD1 (5 bases). The V end lost 5 bases, the J end lost 7 bases, and 8 bases lay between the germline ends. The V gene's germline CDR1 is MNHEY and CDR2 SMNVEV (reference sequence). The CDR3 sequence is 12 residues long.

The chain couples TRBV2 to TRBJ1-5, with unresolved D. V was shortened by 6 bases and J by 3 bases, with 12 bases between the two germline ends. From germline, CDR1 is SNHLY and CDR2 FYNNEI. The CDR3 spans 14 residues. In DNA, the CDR3 is TGTGCCAGCAGCCCCTCGAGTGCCAATCAGCCCCAGCATTTT. This gives the protein CASSPSSANQPQHF. Full variable domain (missing parts from reference TRBV2 and TRBJ1-5): EPEVTQTPSHQVTQMGQEVILRCVPISNHLYFYWYRQILGQKVEFLVSFYNNEISEKSEIFDDQFSVERPDGSNFTLKIRSTKLEDSAMYFCASSPSSANQPQHFGDGTRLSIL.

The chain uses TRBV5-1 and TRBJ2-3; a weak D match, TRBD2 (7 bases). V was shortened by 0 bases and J by 3 bases, with 17 bases between the two germline ends. CDR1 and CDR2 (germline): SGHRS, YFSETQ. The CDR3 loop spans 17 amino acids. CDR3 residues: CASSLDGGPQATDTQYF. Here the CDR3 DNA reads TGCGCCAGCAGCTTGGACGGGGGGCCTCAAGCTACAGATACGCAGTATTTT.

This chain joins TRBV14 and TRBJ2-7, with 8 bases aligning to TRBD2. Germline V lookup: CDR1 SGHDN, CDR2 FVKESK. The CDR3 is 16 residues long. Trimming removed 1 base from V and 1 base from J; junction bases left unmatched: 6. Here the CDR3 reads CASSQGRAGVSYEQYF. The CDR3 region has the DNA TGTGCCAGCAGCCAAGGGCGAGCGGGGGTGTCCTACGAGCAGTACTTC.

The rearrangement links TRBV2 to TRBJ1-6; D is unclear. Germline CDR1 is SNHLY and CDR2 is FYNNEI. The CDR3 consists of 15 residues. Trimming took off 8 bases at V and 7 bases at J, with 18 bases between the two ends. The CDR3, as DNA: TGTGCCAGCGGGATGTCTTACGGAGGGAATTCACCCCTCCACTTT. As protein: CASGMSYGGNSPLHF.

This chain connects TRBV7-2 to TRBJ1-1; 8 positions match TRBD1. In germline, CDR1 is SGHTA, CDR2 FQGNSA. Germline trimming cut 3 bases from V and 4 bases from J; bases unmatched to any gene: 7. The CDR3 sequence is 15 residues long. Here the CDR3 reads CASSFTGGLGTEAFF. CDR3 DNA: TGTGCCAGCAGCTTCACAGGGGGTTTGGGCACTGAAGCTTTCTTT.

V is TRBV7-6 and J is TRBJ1-1; 8 bases are a match to TRBD1. V was clipped by 5 bases and J by 1 base; unmatched bases: 3. Germline assignment: CDR1 SGHVS and CDR2 FNYEAQ. This CDR3 contains 14 residues. The CDR3, as DNA: TGTGCCAGCAGCCCGGGACAGGCGAACACTGAAGCTTTCTTT. It encodes CASSPGQANTEAFF.

The chain employs TRBV7-2 and TRBJ1-1; no definite D call. The CDR3 is 15 residues long. The V and J ends lost 5 bases and 0 bases respectively, with 13 bases between them. The germline CDR1 and CDR2 sequences are SGHTA and FQGNSA. The CDR3 coding sequence is TGTGCCAGCAGCCTAGGGTTAATGATGAACACTGAAGCTTTCTTT. Its protein is CASSLGLMMNTEAFF. The complete variable domain, with remaining parts taken from reference TRBV7-2 and TRBJ1-1, reads GAGVSQSPSNKVTEKGKDVELRCDPISGHTALYWYRQSLGQGLEFLIYFQGNSAPDKSGLPSDRFSAERTGGSVSTLTIQRTQQEDSAVYLCASSLGLMMNTEAFFGQGTRLTVV.

The DNA of the CDR3 is TGTGCCAGCATCCCGCTAGAGACAGGGGGCAGAGAGCAGTACTTC. Protein product: CASIPLETGGREQYF. V gene TRBV6-5 combines with J gene TRBJ2-7; 10 nucleotides agree with TRBD1. J was trimmed by 7 bases and V by 7 bases; bases with no gene match: 13. Germline assignment: CDR1 MNHEY and CDR2 SVGAGI. The CDR3 loop spans 15 amino acids.

V and J are TRBV6-5 and TRBJ1-4; D is unclear. The V gene's germline CDR1 is MNHEY and CDR2 SVGAGI. The germline V and J ends were trimmed by 7 bases and 0 bases, with 12 bases remaining between them. The CDR3 length is 15 residues. CDR3 region: CASTPEVATNEKLFF. The CDR3, as DNA: TGTGCCAGCACCCCAGAGGTTGCAACTAATGAAAAACTGTTTTTT.

The table lists this clone with a few counts. Relative to the germline gene, one junction end is altered; a read error may explain this. J is TRBJ2-7 and V is TRBV6-6, with unresolved D. This CDR3 comprises 11 residues. CDR1 and CDR2 (germline): MNHNY, SVGAGI (reference sequence). The CDR3 spells CASSYSHEQYF. Written as DNA, the CDR3 is TGTGCCAGCAGTTACTCCCACGAGCAGTACTTC.

This clone has a single count. DNA for the CDR3: TGTGCCTGGAGCGTAGGGGGCAATGGCTACACCTTC. Its translation is CAWSVGGNGYTF. V gene TRBV30 combines with J gene TRBJ1-2, with TRBD1 matching over 7 bases. V lost 3 bases, J lost 6 bases, and 4 bases stayed unmatched. The germline CDR1 and CDR2 sequences are GTSNPN and SVGIG (reference sequence). The CDR3 contains 12 residues.

The V call is TRBV4-1, the J call TRBJ1-5; no firm D call. Germline loops: CDR1 MGHRA, CDR2 YSYEKL. Trimming took 0 bases from V and 6 from J, leaving 6 bases between them. The CDR3 extends over 13 amino acids. CDR3 sequence: CASSQDLGQPQHF. The CDR3 DNA follows: TGCGCCAGCAGCCAAGATCTAGGTCAGCCCCAGCATTTT.